Following are 15 T cell receptor beta chains from one sample sequenced in a study of blood T cell repertoires in COVID-19. The assay was immunoSEQ multiplex PCR, and TCRdb's table has in-frame clones only and misses some. The sample lists 90,000 to 120,000 clones, about 89% seen once, with 15% in the top ten. Sample: peripheral blood. Receptors originate from a man between 45 and 60 years old with acute or convalescent COVID-19.

The rearrangement links TRBV25-1 to TRBJ2-2, with unresolved D. Germline CDR1 MGHDK, CDR2 SYGVNS. This CDR3 is built from 15 residues. With 3 bases removed from V and 2 bases from J, the gap between germline ends came to 10 bases. As DNA, the CDR3 is TGTGCCAGCAGTGACGTGACTTCTAACACCGGGGAGCTGTTTTTT. It specifies CASSDVTSNTGELFF.

This rearrangement joins TRBV5-6 to TRBJ2-2; the D gene is possibly TRBD2 (6 bases). V lost 6 bases and J 1 base, leaving 13 bases between the germline ends. The CDR3 length is 15 residues. Per germline, CDR1 SGHDT and CDR2 YYEEEE. This CDR3 reads CASTVGLMNTGELFF. As DNA, the CDR3 is TGTGCCAGCACCGTGGGACTTATGAACACCGGGGAGCTGTTTTTT.

In DNA form, the CDR3 reads TGTGCCAGTAGTACCAGGACTAGCACAACCGGGGAGCTGTTTTTT. It encodes CASSTRTSTTGELFF. V gene TRBV19 combines with J gene TRBJ2-2; 8 bases align to TRBD2. This CDR3 comprises 15 residues. Trimming at V came to 4 bases and at J to 5 bases, leaving 6 bases not matched to a gene. The germline CDR1 and CDR2 sequences are LNHDA and SQIVND (reference sequence).

V usage is TRBV5-6 and J usage is TRBJ2-7; TRBD2 might be the D (5 bases). The V gene lost 1 base and the J gene lost 0 bases, with 14 bases spanning the gap. The CDR3 totals 16 residues. Germline assignment: CDR1 SGHDT and CDR2 YYEEEE. The CDR3 region has the DNA TGTGCCAGCAGCTTGAACGGGGTGCCACTCTCCTACGAGCAGTACTTC. It encodes CASSLNGVPLSYEQYF. Together with reference TRBV5-6 and TRBJ2-7, the CDR3 gives the full variable domain: DAGVTQSPTHLIKTRGQQVTLRCSPKSGHDTVSWYQQALGQGPQFIFQYYEEEERQRGNFPDRFSGHQFPNYSSELNVNALLLGDSALYLCASSLNGVPLSYEQYFGPGTRLTVT.

The CDR3 DNA sequence: TGTGCCAGCAGTCCAGGGGGAATCTACGAGCAGTACTTC. Translation gives CASSPGGIYEQYF. The chain joins TRBV28 to TRBJ2-7, with 7 bases aligning to TRBD1. CDR3 length: 13 amino acids. J lost 3 bases, V lost 5 bases, and 4 bases had no gene match. The germline gives CDR1 MDHEN, CDR2 SYDVKM.

The rearrangement joins TRBV24-1 to TRBJ2-2, with TRBD2 identical over 8 bases. This CDR3 has 14 amino acids. Unmatched junction bases numbered 6, after V lost 9 bases and J lost 4 bases. Germline assignment: CDR1 KGHDR and CDR2 SFDVKD. The CDR3 is CATQSRGGTGELFF. The CDR3 nucleotides are TGTGCCACCCAATCACGGGGGGGCACCGGGGAGCTGTTTTTT.

This clone occurred once. The chain couples TRBV4-1 to TRBJ2-1; 14 bases align to TRBD2. The CDR3 has 15 amino acids. Germline V gene sequence: CDR1 MGHRA, CDR2 YSYEKL. After removal of 5 bases from V and 7 bases from J, the junction contained 4 bases not matched to a gene. CDR3 sequence: CASSSGLAGANEQFF. The CDR3 DNA is TGCGCCAGCAGCTCGGGACTAGCGGGAGCGAATGAGCAGTTCTTC.

On this clone itself: Mismatch with germline at one junction end may stem from a read error. This sequence joins TRBV15 and TRBJ2-1, with 7 bases lining up with TRBD2. Germline CDR1 and CDR2: LNHNV and YYDKDF (reference sequence). The CDR3 runs to 12 residues. In DNA, the CDR3 is TGTGCCACCAGCGGGGACTACACTGAGCAGTTCTTC. Protein: CATSGDYTEQFF.

The chain uses TRBV10-1 and TRBJ2-3; TRBD2 agrees at 10 bases. This CDR3 spans 17 amino acids. CDR1 and CDR2 (germline): WNHNN, SYGVQD (reference sequence). Unmatched junction bases numbered 10, after V lost 2 bases and J lost 5 bases. The CDR3 loop reads CASSEQVAGGPGDTQYF. The CDR3 DNA sequence: TGCGCCAGCAGTGAGCAGGTAGCGGGAGGCCCGGGAGATACGCAGTATTTT.

The chain is built from TRBV7-2 and TRBJ2-1; the match to TRBD2 covers 16 bases. V trimming: 5 bases; J trimming: 7 bases; junction bases outside the gene matches: 8. This CDR3 contains 17 residues. Germline V gene lookup returns CDR1 SGHTA and CDR2 FQGNSA. The CDR3 is CASSGGTSGRAFNEQFF. CDR3 bases: TGTGCCAGCAGCGGTGGGACTAGCGGGAGGGCCTTTAATGAGCAGTTCTTC.

The V call is TRBV2, the J call TRBJ1-5; perhaps TRBD1 as D (5 bases). The V end was cut by 4 bases, the J end by 7 bases, with 17 bases between. The germline gives CDR1 SNHLY, CDR2 FYNNEI. CDR3 length equals 15 residues. This chain's CDR3 is CASSVGLREGQPQHF. Written as DNA, the CDR3 is TGTGCCAGCAGTGTGGGCCTCAGGGAAGGACAGCCCCAGCATTTT.

The V gene is TRBV9, the J gene TRBJ2-7; 7 bases match TRBD1. Trimming cost V 0 bases and J 6 bases; bases outside gene matches: 15. This CDR3 is built from 17 residues. CDR1 SGDLS and CDR2 YYNGEE come from the germline V gene. The CDR3 spells CASSVDSRQGQGAEQYF. The CDR3 DNA reads as TGTGCCAGCAGCGTAGATTCGAGACAGGGCCAAGGGGCCGAGCAGTACTTC.

This chain connects TRBV19 to TRBJ2-3; TRBD1 aligns across 11 bases. Losses at the gene ends were 6 bases for V and 5 bases for J; bases not matched to a gene: 7. Germline CDR1 and CDR2: LNHDA and SQIVND (reference sequence). This CDR3 region has 15 residues. The DNA of the CDR3 is TGTGCCAGTAGCCCGGGACAGGGGGGAGGAGATACGCAGTATTTT. Its translation is CASSPGQGGGDTQYF.

The chain employs TRBV12-3 or TRBV12-4 and TRBJ2-1; 7 bases are a match to TRBD1. V shed 6 bases and J 4 bases; nucleotides not matched to a gene: 3. This CDR3 comprises 13 residues. DNA of the CDR3: TGTGCCAGCAGGGCGACAGGGTACAATGAGCAGTTCTTC. This encodes CASRATGYNEQFF.

V is TRBV19 and J is TRBJ2-2; no clear D gene. V was clipped by 7 bases and J by 2 bases, with 5 bases between them. Per germline, CDR1 LNHDA and CDR2 SQIVND (reference sequence). The CDR3 length is 12 residues. The CDR3 is CASNPNTGELFF. In DNA, the CDR3 is TGTGCCAGTAATCCAAACACCGGGGAGCTGTTTTTT.